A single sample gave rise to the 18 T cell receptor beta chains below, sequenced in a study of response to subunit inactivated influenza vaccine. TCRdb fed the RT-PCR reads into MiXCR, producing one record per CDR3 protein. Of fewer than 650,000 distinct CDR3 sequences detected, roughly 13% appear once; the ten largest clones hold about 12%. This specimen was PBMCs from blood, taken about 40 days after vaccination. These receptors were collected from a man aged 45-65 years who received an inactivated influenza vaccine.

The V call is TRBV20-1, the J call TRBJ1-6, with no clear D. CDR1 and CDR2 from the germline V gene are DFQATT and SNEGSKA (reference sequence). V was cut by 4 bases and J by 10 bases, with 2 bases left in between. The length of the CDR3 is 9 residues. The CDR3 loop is CSATSPLHF. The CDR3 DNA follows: TGCAGTGCTACCTCACCCCTCCACTTT.

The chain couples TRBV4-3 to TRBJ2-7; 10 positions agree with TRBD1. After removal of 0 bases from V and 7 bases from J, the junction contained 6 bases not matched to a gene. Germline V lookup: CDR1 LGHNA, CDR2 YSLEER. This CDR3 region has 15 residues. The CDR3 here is CASSQDLGTGEEQYF. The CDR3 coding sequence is TGCGCCAGCAGCCAAGATTTGGGGACAGGGGAAGAGCAGTACTTC.

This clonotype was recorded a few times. The CDR3 here is CSVSRGRDTEAFF. The CDR3 region has the DNA TGCAGCGTTAGCAGGGGGCGGGACACTGAAGCTTTCTTT. The chain employs TRBV29-1 and TRBJ1-1; 8 bases agree with TRBD1. The CDR3 extends over 13 amino acids. CDR1 and CDR2 (germline): SQVTM, ANQGSEA. Germline trimming cut 5 bases from V and 3 bases from J; bases unmatched to any gene: 5.

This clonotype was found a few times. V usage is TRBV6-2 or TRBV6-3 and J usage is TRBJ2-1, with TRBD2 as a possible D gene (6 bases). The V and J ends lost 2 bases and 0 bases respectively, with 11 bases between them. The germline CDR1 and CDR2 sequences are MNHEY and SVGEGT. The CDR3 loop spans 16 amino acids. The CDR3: CASSYLPGLSYNEQFF. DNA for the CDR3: TGTGCCAGCAGTTACCTACCGGGACTCTCCTACAATGAGCAGTTCTTC.

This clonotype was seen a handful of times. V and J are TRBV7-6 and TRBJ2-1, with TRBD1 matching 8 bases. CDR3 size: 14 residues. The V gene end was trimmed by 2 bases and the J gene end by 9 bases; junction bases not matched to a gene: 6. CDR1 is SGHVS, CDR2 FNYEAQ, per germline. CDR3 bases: TGTGCCAGCAGCTTAAAGACAGGGGCGGTTGAGCAGTTCTTC. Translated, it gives CASSLKTGAVEQFF. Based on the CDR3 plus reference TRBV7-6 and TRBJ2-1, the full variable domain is GAGVSQSPRYKVTKRGQDVALRCDPISGHVSLYWYRQALGQGPEFLTYFNYEAQQDKSGLPNDRFSAERPEGSISTLTIQRTEQRDSAMYRCASSLKTGAVEQFFGPGTRLTVL.

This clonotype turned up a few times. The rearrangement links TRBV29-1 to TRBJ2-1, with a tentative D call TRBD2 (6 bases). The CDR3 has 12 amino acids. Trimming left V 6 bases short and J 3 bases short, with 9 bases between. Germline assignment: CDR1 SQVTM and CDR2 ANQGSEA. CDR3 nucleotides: TGCAGCGTGGGGACTCTCTACAATGAGCAGTTCTTC. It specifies CSVGTLYNEQFF.

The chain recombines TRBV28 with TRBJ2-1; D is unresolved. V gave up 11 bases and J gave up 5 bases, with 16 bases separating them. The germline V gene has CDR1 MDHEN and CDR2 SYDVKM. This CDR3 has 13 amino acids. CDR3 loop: CAVKGGTDNEQFF. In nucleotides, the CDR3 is TGTGCCGTCAAAGGCGGTACCGACAATGAGCAGTTCTTC.

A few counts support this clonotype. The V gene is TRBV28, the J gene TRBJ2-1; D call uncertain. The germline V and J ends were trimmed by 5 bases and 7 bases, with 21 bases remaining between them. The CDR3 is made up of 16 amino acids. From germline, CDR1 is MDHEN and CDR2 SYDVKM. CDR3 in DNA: TGTGCCAGCAGTGACTCACGAGCCCTCAGAAGGAATGAGCAGTTCTTC. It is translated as CASSDSRALRRNEQFF.

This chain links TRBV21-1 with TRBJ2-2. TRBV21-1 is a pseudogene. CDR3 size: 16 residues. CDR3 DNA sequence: TGTGCCAGCGTCACCACAAGGACCAAAAACACCGGGGAGCTGTTTTTT. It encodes CASVTTRTKNTGELFF.

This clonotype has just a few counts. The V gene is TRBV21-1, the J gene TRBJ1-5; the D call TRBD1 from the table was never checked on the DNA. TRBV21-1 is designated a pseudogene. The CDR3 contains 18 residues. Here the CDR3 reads CASSKFPRGGLGNQPQHF. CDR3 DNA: TGTGCCAGCAGCAAATTCCCCAGAGGGGGGCTCGGCAATCAGCCCCAGCATTTT.

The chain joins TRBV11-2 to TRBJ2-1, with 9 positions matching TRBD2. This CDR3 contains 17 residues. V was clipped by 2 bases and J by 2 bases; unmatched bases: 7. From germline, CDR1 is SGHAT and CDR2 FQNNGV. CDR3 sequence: CASSLNTGGGAYNEQFF. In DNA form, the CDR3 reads TGTGCCAGCAGCTTAAACACTGGCGGGGGGGCCTACAATGAGCAGTTCTTC. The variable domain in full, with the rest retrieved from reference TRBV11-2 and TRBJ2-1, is EAGVAQSPRYKIIEKRQSVAFWCNPISGHATLYWYQQILGQGPKLLIQFQNNGVVDDSQLPKDRFSAERLKGVDSTLKIQPAKLEDSAVYLCASSLNTGGGAYNEQFFGPGTRLTVL.

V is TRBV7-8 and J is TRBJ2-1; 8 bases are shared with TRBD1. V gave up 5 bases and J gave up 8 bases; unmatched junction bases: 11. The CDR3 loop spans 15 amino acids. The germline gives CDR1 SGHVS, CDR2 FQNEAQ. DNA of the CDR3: TGTGCCAGCAGCGGCAGGGGGCGATGGGGGTATGAGCAGTTCTTC. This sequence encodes CASSGRGRWGYEQFF.

The CDR3 DNA follows: TGTGCCAGCAGCCACCACCAGGGAGCCTACAATGAGCAGTTCTTC. Translated: CASSHHQGAYNEQFF. The rearrangement uses TRBV7-8 and TRBJ2-1; D could derive from TRBD1 or TRBD2 (5 bases each). The germline CDR1 and CDR2 sequences are SGHVS and FQNEAQ. With 5 bases removed from V and 2 bases from J, the gap between germline ends came to 13 bases. The CDR3 totals 15 residues.

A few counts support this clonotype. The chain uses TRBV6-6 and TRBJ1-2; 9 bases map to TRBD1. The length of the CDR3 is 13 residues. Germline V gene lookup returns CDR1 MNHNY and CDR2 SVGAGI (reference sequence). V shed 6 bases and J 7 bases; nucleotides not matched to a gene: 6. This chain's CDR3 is CASSPETGGGYTF. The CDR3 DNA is TGTGCCAGCAGCCCGGAGACAGGGGGTGGCTACACCTTC.

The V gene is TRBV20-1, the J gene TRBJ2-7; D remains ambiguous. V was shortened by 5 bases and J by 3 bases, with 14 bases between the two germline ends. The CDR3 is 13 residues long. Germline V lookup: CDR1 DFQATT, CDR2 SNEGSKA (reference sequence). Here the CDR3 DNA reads TGCAGTGCTCGCTTGGCGGAAAGCTACGAGCAGTACTTC. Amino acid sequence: CSARLAESYEQYF.

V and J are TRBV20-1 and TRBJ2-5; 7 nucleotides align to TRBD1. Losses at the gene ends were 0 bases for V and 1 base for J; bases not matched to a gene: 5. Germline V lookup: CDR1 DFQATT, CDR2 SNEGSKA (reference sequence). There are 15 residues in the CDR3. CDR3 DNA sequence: TGCAGTGCTAGAGATGGACGGGACAGCCAAGAGACCCAGTACTTC. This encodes CSARDGRDSQETQYF.

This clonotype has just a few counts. The CDR3 coding sequence is TGCGCCAGCAGCCAAGAAAAAGGGGGGGCGGGCTCCTACGAGCAGTACTTC. Its translation is CASSQEKGGAGSYEQYF. J is TRBJ2-7 and V is TRBV4-3, with TRBD2 as a possible D gene (7 bases). This CDR3 spans 17 amino acids. V was pared by 0 bases and J by 0 bases, with 15 bases between. Germline V gene sequence: CDR1 LGHNA, CDR2 YSLEER.

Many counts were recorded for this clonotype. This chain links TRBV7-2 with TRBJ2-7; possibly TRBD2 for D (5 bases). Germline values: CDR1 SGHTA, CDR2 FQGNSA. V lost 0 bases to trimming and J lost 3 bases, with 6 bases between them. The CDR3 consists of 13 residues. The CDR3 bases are TGTGCCAGCAGCTTAGCCCGGGGCTACGAGCAGTACTTC. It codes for CASSLARGYEQYF.